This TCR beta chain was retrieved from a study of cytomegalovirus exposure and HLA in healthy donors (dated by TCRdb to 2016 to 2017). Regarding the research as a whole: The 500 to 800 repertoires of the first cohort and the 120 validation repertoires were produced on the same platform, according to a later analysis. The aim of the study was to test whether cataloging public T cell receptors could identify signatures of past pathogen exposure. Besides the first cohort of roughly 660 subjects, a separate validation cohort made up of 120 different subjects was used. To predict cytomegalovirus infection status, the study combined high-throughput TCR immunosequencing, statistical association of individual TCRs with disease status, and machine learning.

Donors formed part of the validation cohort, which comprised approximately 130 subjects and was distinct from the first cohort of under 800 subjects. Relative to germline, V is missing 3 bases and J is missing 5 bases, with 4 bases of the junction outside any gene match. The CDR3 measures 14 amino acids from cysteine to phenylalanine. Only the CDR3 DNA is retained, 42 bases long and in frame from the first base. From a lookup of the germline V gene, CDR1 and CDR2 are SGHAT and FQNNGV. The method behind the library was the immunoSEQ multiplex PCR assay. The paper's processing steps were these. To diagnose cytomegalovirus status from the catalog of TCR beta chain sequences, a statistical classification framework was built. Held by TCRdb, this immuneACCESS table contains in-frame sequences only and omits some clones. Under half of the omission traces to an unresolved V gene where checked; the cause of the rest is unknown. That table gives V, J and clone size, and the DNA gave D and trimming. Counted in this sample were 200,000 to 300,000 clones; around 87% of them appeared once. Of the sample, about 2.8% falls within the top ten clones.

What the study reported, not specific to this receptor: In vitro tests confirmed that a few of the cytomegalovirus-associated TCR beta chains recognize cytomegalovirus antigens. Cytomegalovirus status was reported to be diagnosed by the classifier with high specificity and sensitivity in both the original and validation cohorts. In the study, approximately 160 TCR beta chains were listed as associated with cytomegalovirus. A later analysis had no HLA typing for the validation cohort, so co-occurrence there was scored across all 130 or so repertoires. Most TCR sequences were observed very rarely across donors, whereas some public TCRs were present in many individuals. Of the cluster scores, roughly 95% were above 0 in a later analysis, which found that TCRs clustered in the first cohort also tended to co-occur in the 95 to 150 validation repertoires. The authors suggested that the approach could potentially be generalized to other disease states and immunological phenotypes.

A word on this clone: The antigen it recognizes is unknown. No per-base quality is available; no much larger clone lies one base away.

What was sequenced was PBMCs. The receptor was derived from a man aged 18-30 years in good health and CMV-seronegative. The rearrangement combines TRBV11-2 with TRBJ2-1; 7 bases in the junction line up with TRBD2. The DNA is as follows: TGTGCCAGCAGCTTCGCTAGCGGAAACAATGAGCAGTTCTTC. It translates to CASSFASGNNEQFF.